These 21 T cell receptor beta chains share one sample of origin, sequenced in a study of cytomegalovirus exposure and HLA in healthy donors. The assay was immunoSEQ multiplex PCR, and TCRdb's table has in-frame clones only and misses some. Of 70,000 or so clones listed, around 93% are singletons. Sequencing input: PBMCs. All receptors derive from a woman aged 18-35 years in good health and CMV-seronegative.

The chain uses TRBV6-6 and TRBJ2-7, with 8 bases aligning to TRBD1. The CDR3 contains 16 residues. Germline CDR1 is MNHNY and CDR2 is SVGAGI (reference sequence). Trimming took 0 bases from V and 0 from J; bases not matched to a gene: 4. This CDR3 reads CASSYSTGVSSYEQYF. DNA of the CDR3: TGTGCCAGCAGTTACTCGACAGGGGTTAGCTCCTACGAGCAGTACTTC.

The V call is TRBV15, the J call TRBJ2-5; 7 nucleotides align to TRBD1. The germline CDR1 and CDR2 sequences are LNHNV and YYDKDF (reference sequence). This CDR3 region has 14 residues. Unmatched junction bases numbered 3, after V lost 4 bases and J lost 1 base. In nucleotides, the CDR3 is TGTGCCACCAGCAAAACAGGGGTCCAAGAGACCCAGTACTTC. The encoded protein is CATSKTGVQETQYF.

V gene TRBV7-2 combines with J gene TRBJ1-2; TRBD1 might be the D (6 bases). CDR1 SGHTA and CDR2 FQGNSA come from the germline V gene. Trimming removed 5 bases from V and 4 bases from J, with 14 bases in between. The CDR3 has 14 amino acids. The CDR3 spells CASSAIQGSYGYTF. CDR3 nucleotides: TGTGCCAGCAGCGCAATTCAGGGGAGCTATGGCTACACCTTC.

The V and J genes are TRBV6-6 and TRBJ1-3, with 8 bases fitting TRBD1. The CDR3 extends over 16 amino acids. The junction had 4 bases not matched to a gene; V was cut back by 2 bases and J by 1 base. Germline assignment: CDR1 MNHNY and CDR2 SVGAGI (reference sequence). The CDR3 is CASSYLDRGSGNTIYF. CDR3 DNA: TGTGCCAGCAGTTACCTAGACAGGGGATCTGGAAACACCATATATTTT.

This sequence joins TRBV11-3 and TRBJ2-3; a possible D gene is TRBD2 (5 bases). Deletions cut 5 bases from V and 4 bases from J, with 16 bases between. This CDR3 has 15 amino acids. Germline V gives CDR1 SGHNT, CDR2 YENEEA. The CDR3 sequence: CASSHPSGMADTQYF. Written as DNA, the CDR3 is TGTGCCAGCAGCCACCCCAGCGGAATGGCAGATACGCAGTATTTT.

The chain recombines TRBV28 with TRBJ2-7; no clear D. Trimming left V 6 bases short and J 1 base short, with 10 bases between. Germline V lookup: CDR1 MDHEN, CDR2 SYDVKM. The CDR3 consists of 13 residues. The CDR3 protein is CASRTIESYEQYF. Here the CDR3 DNA reads TGTGCCAGCAGGACAATAGAATCCTACGAGCAGTACTTC.

The chain joins TRBV28 to TRBJ1-4; 8 nucleotides align to TRBD1. Per germline, CDR1 MDHEN and CDR2 SYDVKM. V shed 5 bases, J shed 4 bases, and the junction held 6 bases outside the gene matches. The CDR3 is made up of 15 amino acids. The CDR3 loop is CASSPRTGINEKLFF. As DNA, the CDR3 is TGTGCCAGCAGTCCGCGGACAGGGATTAATGAAAAACTGTTTTTT.

The CDR3: CASSLGDWLRYTDTQYF. The CDR3 DNA reads as TGTGCCAGCAGCTTAGGTGACTGGCTACGTTACACAGATACGCAGTATTTT. J is TRBJ2-3 and V is TRBV11-2, with D uncertain. The germline V gene has CDR1 SGHAT and CDR2 FQNNGV. Trimming stripped 1 base from V and 2 bases from J, with 16 bases between. The CDR3 length is 17 residues.

CDR3 sequence (DNA): TGTGCCAGTAGTGATGGGCAGGGGAAAAATTCACCCCTCCACTTT. Translated, it gives CASSDGQGKNSPLHF. The chain combines TRBV19 with TRBJ1-6; tentatively, D is TRBD1 (6 bases). Per germline, CDR1 LNHDA and CDR2 SQIVND (reference sequence). The CDR3 length is 15 residues. Trimming took 5 bases from V and 7 from J, leaving 15 bases between them.

The chain recombines TRBV7-2 with TRBJ2-6; D is possibly TRBD1 (5 bases). The ends were cut back, 6 bases at V and 4 bases at J, with 10 bases in the middle. The CDR3 spans 14 residues. Germline V gene data show CDR1 as SGHTA and CDR2 as FQGNSA. The CDR3 is CASSPRTGANVLTF. CDR3 bases: TGTGCCAGCAGTCCCCGGACAGGGGCCAACGTCCTGACTTTC.

The chain has TRBV7-7 and TRBJ2-3; 8 bases match TRBD2. The CDR3 is 15 residues long. J gave up 3 bases and V 5 bases, and 7 bases lay outside the gene matches. Germline V gene sequence: CDR1 SSHAT, CDR2 FNYEAQ (reference sequence). The CDR3 here is CASSPGGARTDTQYF. CDR3 sequence (DNA): TGTGCCAGCAGCCCCGGGGGGGCCCGTACAGATACGCAGTATTTT.

The chain couples TRBV4-1 to TRBJ2-7, with a weak D call TRBD1 (6 bases). Germline lookup yields CDR1 MGHRA and CDR2 YSYEKL. This CDR3 is built from 14 residues. Deletions cut 1 base from V and 0 bases from J, with 7 bases between. CDR3 sequence: CASSQGTVSYEQYF. DNA for the CDR3: TGCGCCAGCAGCCAAGGGACAGTCTCCTACGAGCAGTACTTC.

The chain carries TRBV5-1 and TRBJ2-7; the D gene is possibly TRBD1 (6 bases). The CDR3 sequence is 15 residues long. Trimming pared 0 bases from V and 2 bases from J, leaving 12 bases between. CDR1 SGHRS and CDR2 YFSETQ come from the germline V gene. CDR3 bases: TGCGCCAGCAGCTTGGGACAGGTCCTACCCTACGAGCAGTACTTC. This encodes CASSLGQVLPYEQYF. Complete variable domain (other parts from reference TRBV5-1 and TRBJ2-7): KAGVTQTPRYLIKTRGQQVTLSCSPISGHRSVSWYQQTPGQGLQFLFEYFSETQRNKGNFPGRFSGRQFSNSRSEMNVSTLELGDSALYLCASSLGQVLPYEQYFGPGTRLTVT.

The J gene is TRBJ2-1, the V gene TRBV10-3; TRBD2 matches at 7 bases. The CDR3 has 15 amino acids. With 4 bases clipped from V and 5 bases from J, the junction kept 8 bases outside the gene matches. Germline CDR1 is ENHRY and CDR2 is SYGVKD. The CDR3 DNA reads as TGTGCCATCAGTGCTGAGCGGGGAAATAACAATGAGCAGTTCTTC. Protein sequence: CAISAERGNNNEQFF.

The chain has TRBV27 and TRBJ2-6; 10 nucleotides align to TRBD1. The CDR3 loop spans 16 amino acids. CDR1 is MNHEY and CDR2 is SMNVEV in the germline V gene (reference sequence). V gave up 9 bases and J gave up 3 bases; unmatched junction bases: 8. The DNA of the CDR3 is TGTGCCAGGGAGACAGGGGGCGCGGGTGGGGCCAACGTCCTGACTTTC. As protein: CARETGGAGGANVLTF.

The chain carries TRBV7-2 and TRBJ1-2; 11 nucleotides match TRBD1. Unmatched junction bases numbered 16, after V lost 5 bases and J lost 5 bases. This CDR3 is 18 amino acids long. Germline CDR1 reads SGHTA; CDR2 reads FQGNSA. CDR3 coding DNA: TGTGCCAGCAGCCCGGGCCCACGGACAGGGGGCCCCCTATATGGCTACACCTTC. The encoded protein is CASSPGPRTGGPLYGYTF.

CDR3 sequence: CASSLPTDQETQYF. The CDR3 DNA follows: TGCGCCAGCAGCCTTCCGACAGATCAAGAGACCCAGTACTTC. The chain is built from TRBV5-1 and TRBJ2-5; D possibly corresponds to TRBD1 (5 bases). V was clipped by 4 bases and J by 2 bases, with 12 bases between them. Germline CDR1 SGHRS, CDR2 YFSETQ. The CDR3 runs 14 residues.

V gene TRBV15 combines with J gene TRBJ2-3; 10 nucleotides match TRBD1. Germline CDR1 LNHNV, CDR2 YYDKDF (reference sequence). The J segment lost 1 base and the V segment lost 4 bases, leaving 2 bases of the junction unmatched. CDR3 length equals 15 residues. Here the CDR3 reads CATSTGTGGTDTQYF. Here the CDR3 DNA reads TGTGCCACCAGCACAGGGACAGGGGGCACAGATACGCAGTATTTT.

The chain carries TRBV19 and TRBJ2-3, with 9 bases lining up with TRBD2. This CDR3 has 18 residues. V lost 3 bases and J lost 1; bases outside the gene matches: 11. The germline V gene has CDR1 LNHDA and CDR2 SQIVND (reference sequence). CDR3 coding DNA: TGTGCCAGTAGTATGATGGCGGGAGGGGGACCGGGCACAGATACGCAGTATTTT. It translates to CASSMMAGGGPGTDTQYF.

To note about this clone: At one of its ends the junction is not consistent with the germline gene, which may arise from a read error. Additional DNA sequences in this sample encode the identical CDR3. V and J are TRBV7-9 and TRBJ2-2; D might be TRBD2 (5 bases). The germline V gene encodes CDR1 SEHNR and CDR2 FQNEAQ (reference sequence). This CDR3 region has 16 residues. CDR3 DNA sequence: TGTGCCAGCAGCCCAAAGCTTCCGCCGAACACCGGGGAGCTATTTTTT. It is translated as CASSPKLPPNTGELFF. The entire variable domain, with the rest obtained from reference TRBV7-9 and TRBJ2-2, is as follows: DTGVSQNPRHKITKRGQNVTFRCDPISEHNRLYWYRQTLGQGPEFLTYFQNEAQLEKSRLLSDRFSAERPKGSFSTLEIQRTEQGDSAMYLCASSPKLPPNTGELFFGEGSRLTVL.

The chain is built from TRBV2 and TRBJ2-1, with 11 bases matching TRBD2. Trimming took 3 bases from V and 0 from J; bases not matched to a gene: 10. CDR3 length: 19 residues. Germline values: CDR1 SNHLY, CDR2 FYNNEI. The CDR3 region has the DNA TGTGCCAGCAGTGATGAGCTAGCGGGGGGACGGAGCTCCTACAATGAGCAGTTCTTC. It translates to CASSDELAGGRSSYNEQFF.